Described below is a single T cell receptor (beta chain) sequence and its context. Its matching antigen is unknown. Germline V gene data show CDR1 as MGHRA and CDR2 as YSYEKL. CDR3 length equals 15 residues. Germline trimming cut 1 base from V and 8 bases from J; bases unmatched to any gene: 6. Systemic immunosuppression or a history of autoimmune disease excluded patients. The data originate from a study of OX40 agonist ivuxolimab in advanced cancers. Overall study context: At doses from 0.01 to 10 mg/kg, patients were given intravenous ivuxolimab every 2 weeks.

Profiled with immunoSEQ multiplex PCR; TCRdb holds only in-frame clones, not every one. This sample has approximately 70,000 clones, with 88% found just once. General study findings and limits: CD8+ T cells (on average) carried more expanded clones than CD4+ T cells.

The clonotype originates from an adult with an advanced solid tumor such as melanoma, head and neck, liver or kidney cancer. The specimen was CD4+ or CD8+ T cells sorted from blood, collected in a trial of the OX40 agonist ivuxolimab. The rearrangement uses TRBV4-1 and TRBJ1-2; 11 bases agree with TRBD1. The chain's CDR3 is CASSQAGQGAGGYTF. CDR3 DNA sequence: TGCGCCAGCAGCCAAGCTGGACAGGGGGCGGGCGGCTACACCTTC.